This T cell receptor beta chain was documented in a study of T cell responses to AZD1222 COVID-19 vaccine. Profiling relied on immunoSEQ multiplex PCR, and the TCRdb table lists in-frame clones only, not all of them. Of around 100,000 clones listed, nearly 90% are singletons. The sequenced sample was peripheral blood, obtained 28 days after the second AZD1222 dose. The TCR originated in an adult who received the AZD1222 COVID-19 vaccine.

CDR3 protein: CASSPLLGDTQYF. DNA for the CDR3: TGTGCCAGCAGCCCCCTGCTGGGAGATACGCAGTATTTT. This rearrangement joins TRBV3-1 (or the pseudogene TRBV3-2) to TRBJ2-3; D unresolved. The germline CDR1 and CDR2 sequences are LGHDT and YNNKEL (reference sequence). The CDR3 length is 13 residues. Deletions cut 4 bases from V and 5 bases from J, with 10 bases between.